This T cell receptor beta chain was profiled in a study of cytomegalovirus exposure and HLA in healthy donors. Study context: Among the roughly 400 genotyped donors, 65% to 85% were placed in the Caucasian-associated ancestry cluster. Findings and limits, study-wide: Rare TCR sequences dominated, though some public TCRs recurred in many donors. In a later analysis, compared with equally common non-associated chains, HLA-associated beta chains were more expanded.

Primers for the PCR totalled 60 Vbeta and 13 Jbeta. Data came from immunoSEQ multiplex PCR; TCRdb stores just in-frame clones and leaves some out. The sample carries about 130,000 clones, around three quarters recorded once. Germline CDR1 and CDR2: LGHNA and YSLEER. V trimming: 2 bases; J trimming: 6 bases; junction bases outside the gene matches: 9. This CDR3 region has 15 residues. Comments on this clone: The antigen is undetermined.

The TCR originated in a man aged 25-45 years in good health and CMV-seronegative. The specimen sequenced was PBMCs. V usage is TRBV4-3 and J usage is TRBJ2-7; 8 bases agree with TRBD1. For the CDR3, the DNA is TGCGCCAGCAGCCAAAGGCGGACAGGGTCGATCGAGCAGTACTTC. Translated: CASSQRRTGSIEQYF.